These T cell receptor beta chains were read from a single sample in a study of shared clonotypes between healthy human individuals. Clones were sequenced by immunoSEQ multiplex PCR, and TCRdb holds only the in-frame ones, with some missing. The table records around 620,000 clones, around 96% of them present only once. Sequencing was performed on naive CD8+ T cells sorted from blood. These receptors originate from a woman aged 30 to 39 in good health. Each CDR3 is given with its conserved first and last residue. The listing skips clone size in some rows; elsewhere it reads once, few, many or a size class.

J	size	length	V	CDR3
TRBJ2-7	.	16	TRBV12-2	CASRLADWESAYEQYF
TRBJ2-7	.	13	TRBV9	CASSPRQGYEQYF
TRBJ2-7	.	16	TRBV5-6	CASISASGQGFYEQYF
TRBJ2-2	.	14	TRBV27	CASSPGTVTGELFF
TRBJ1-2	.	13	TRBV5-4	CASSLLGAAGYTF
TRBJ1-4	once	16	TRBV19	CASNEDGYATNEKLFF
TRBJ1-3	.	16	TRBV5-6	CASSLGRTYSGNTIYF
TRBJ1-2	.	14	TRBV9	CASSIGQGHYGYTF
TRBJ2-7	.	11	TRBV10-2	CASSDGYEQYF
.	.	13	TRBV27	CASSISSYHEQYF
TRBJ2-2	.	14	TRBV29-1	CSVEVGAATGELFF
TRBJ2-7	.	20	TRBV4-2	CASSQDASFVAGGSSYEQYF
TRBJ2-7	.	15	TRBV5-1	CASSLDRDPAYEQYF
TRBJ1-2	.	14	TRBV4-1	CASSQTGGPYGYTF
TRBJ2-7	.	14	TRBV25-1	CASSVPGRLYEQYF
TRBJ2-7	few	12	TRBV7-9	CASSPSSYEQYF
TRBJ1-5	.	17	TRBV6-1	CASSELPDRAPNQPQHF
TRBJ1-1	.	12	TRBV15	CATSRVSTEAFF
TRBJ2-7	.	15	TRBV4-2	CASSQVALAGNEQYF
TRBJ2-1	.	13	TRBV9	CASSVGGGNEQFF
TRBJ2-2	.	15	TRBV10-3	CAIKTGQSAGGELFF
TRBJ2-7	.	17	TRBV27	CASSLSRISSDSYEQYF
TRBJ2-7	.	12	TRBV5-1	CASSSDPWEQYF
TRBJ2-7	.	11	TRBV25-1	CASSVAREQYF
TRBJ1-5	.	16	TRBV5-5	CASSPRDRPGPQPQHF
TRBJ2-1	.	12	TRBV5-1	CASSFTSYEQFF
TRBJ2-4	.	17	TRBV6-7	CASSYGKTKLAKNIQYF
TRBJ2-7	.	15	TRBV19	CASTGYGAEGYEQYF
TRBJ2-5	.	16	TRBV13	CASSLSGTGRRETQYF
TRBJ2-7	.	15	TRBV4-1	CASSQTGLAAYEQYF
TRBJ2-5	.	13	TRBV5-4	CASSLEAAETQYF
TRBJ2-3	.	14	TRBV7-9	CASSLVGLTDTQYF
TRBJ2-3	.	14	TRBV9	CASSVAGGSDTQYF
TRBJ2-7	.	20	TRBV28	CASSHRGQRTLSHRPYEQYF
TRBJ2-5	.	18	TRBV7-2	CASSFKAGGPMSRETQYF
TRBJ1-4	.	15	TRBV7-8	CASSLWDSLNEKLFF
TRBJ1-2	.	14	TRBV28	CASSFPAEGGGYTF
TRBJ2-3	.	13	TRBV2	CASGGQSTDTQYF
TRBJ1-2	.	12	TRBV7-8	CASSLVGYGYTF
TRBJ2-7	.	14	TRBV2	CASRPGTGTYEQYF
TRBJ2-7	once	13	TRBV27	CASSWSGDYEQYF
TRBJ2-7	.	15	TRBV14	CASSRGAGKLNEQYF